These 27 T cell receptor beta chains came from one sample sequenced in a study of beta chain features in type 1 diabetes. Study-wide points: Moderately but significantly shorter TCRB CDR3s were found in Type 1 diabetes patients in all four CD4+ subsets.

The whole isolated RNA underwent reverse transcription, so sequencing captured expressed TCRB transcripts. Here immunoSEQ multiplex PCR was the method, and the copy in TCRdb shows in-frame clones only, minus some. The repertoire holds nearly 350,000 clones, with roughly 8.8% as singletons. Antigens of these TCRs are unknown. Sequencing was performed on central memory CD4+ T cells from blood. Source of these receptors: a man aged 30 to 39 with type 1 diabetes.

The rearrangement uses TRBV19 and TRBJ1-6, with 10 bases aligning to TRBD1. The CDR3 has 14 amino acids. V lost 3 bases to trimming and J lost 10 bases; unmatched junction nucleotides: 3. Germline assignment: CDR1 LNHDA and CDR2 SQIVND (reference sequence). CDR3 protein: CASSMTGGRSPLHF. CDR3 DNA: TGTGCCAGTAGTATGACAGGGGGCAGATCACCCCTCCACTTT.

The chain couples TRBV7-9 to TRBJ2-5, with TRBD2 as a possible D gene (5 bases). Germline CDR1 SEHNR, CDR2 FQNEAQ (reference sequence). Trimming took 5 bases from V and 1 from J, leaving 17 bases between them. The CDR3 consists of 16 residues. The CDR3 sequence is CASSPPGKRTQETQYF. The CDR3 nucleotides read TGTGCCAGCAGCCCCCCGGGGAAGCGGACCCAAGAGACCCAGTACTTC.

This clone was detected ten times or more. The same CDR3 is also encoded by other DNA sequences in this sample. This chain connects TRBV5-1 to TRBJ2-5, with 10 bases fitting TRBD1. The germline V gene has CDR1 SGHRS and CDR2 YFSETQ. Losses at the gene ends were 4 bases for V and 5 bases for J; bases not matched to a gene: 2. The CDR3 has 13 residues. CDR3 sequence (DNA): TGCGCCAGCAGCCCGGGACAGGGGGAGACCCAGTACTTC. This translates into CASSPGQGETQYF.

The table lists this clone with a few counts. The same CDR3 also results from other DNA sequences found in this sample. The chain employs TRBV2 and TRBJ2-5; 7 bases match TRBD2. Germline CDR1 is SNHLY and CDR2 is FYNNEI. J was trimmed by 3 bases and V by 6 bases; bases with no gene match: 4. The CDR3 covers 13 residues. The CDR3 reads CASSPSGEETQYF. The CDR3 DNA reads TGTGCCAGCAGCCCAAGCGGGGAAGAGACCCAGTACTTC.

This clone has more than one count but fewer than ten. This rearrangement joins TRBV6-6 to TRBJ1-5; 10 nucleotides align to TRBD1. The V segment lost 7 bases and the J segment 2 bases; nucleotides outside the gene matches: 5. Looked up from germline, CDR1 is MNHNY and CDR2 is SVGAGI (reference sequence). The CDR3 loop spans 15 amino acids. CDR3 protein: CASIRQGAGNQPQHF. The CDR3 DNA is TGTGCCAGCATTCGACAGGGGGCAGGCAATCAGCCCCAGCATTTT.

The chain combines TRBV29-1 with TRBJ2-7; D unresolved. Trimming removed 0 bases at V and 3 bases at J, with 3 bases between. The CDR3 runs to 11 residues. Germline V CDR1 and CDR2: SQVTM, ANQGSEA. CDR3 protein: CSVEENYEQYF. Written as DNA, the CDR3 is TGCAGCGTTGAAGAAAACTACGAGCAGTACTTC.

There are a few counts of this clone. V and J are TRBV5-1 and TRBJ1-1; 9 positions agree with TRBD1. V was pared by 4 bases and J by 3 bases, with 4 bases of the junction left unmatched. The CDR3 loop spans 14 amino acids. Germline V gene lookup returns CDR1 SGHRS and CDR2 YFSETQ. As DNA, the CDR3 is TGCGCCAGCAGCAGACAGGGGGAGGACACTGAAGCTTTCTTT. Translated: CASSRQGEDTEAFF.

J is TRBJ2-3 and V is TRBV11-2; no firm D call. The ends were cut back, 2 bases at V and 3 bases at J, with 9 bases in the middle. Germline V gene data show CDR1 as SGHAT and CDR2 as FQNNGV. This CDR3 is 14 amino acids long. The CDR3 region is CASSLQQGTDTQYF. The CDR3, as DNA: TGTGCCAGCAGCTTACAGCAAGGGACAGATACGCAGTATTTT.

In this sample, this clone turned up a few times. The V call is TRBV4-3, the J call TRBJ1-4, with a possible D match to TRBD1 (6 bases). The CDR3 loop spans 15 amino acids. Trimming pared 0 bases from V and 4 bases from J, leaving 9 bases between. Germline-derived CDR1 and CDR2 are LGHNA and YSLEER. The CDR3 spells CASSQEYRDNEKLFF. Written as DNA, the CDR3 is TGCGCCAGCAGCCAAGAATACAGGGATAATGAAAAACTGTTTTTT.

Comments on this clone: The junction does not match germline at one end; this may be a read error. The V gene is TRBV11-3, the J gene TRBJ2-2; D might be TRBD1 or TRBD2, each matching 5 bases. Germline lookup yields CDR1 SGHNT and CDR2 YENEEA. The CDR3 is 15 amino acids. This CDR3 reads CASSLGRDGTGELFF. CDR3 nucleotide sequence: TGTGCCAGCAGCTTAGGACGGGACGGCACCGGAGAGCTGTTTTTT. The full variable domain, its missing parts supplied by reference TRBV11-3 and TRBJ2-2, is EAGVVQSPRYKIIEKKQPVAFWCNPISGHNTLYWYLQNLGQGPELLIRYENEEAVDDSQLPKDRFSAERLKGVDSTLKIQPAELGDSAVYLCASSLGRDGTGELFFGEGSRLTVL.

This clone was counted only a few times. The chain has TRBV28 and TRBJ2-7; TRBD1 agrees at 8 bases. The CDR3 covers 15 residues. V shed 2 bases, J shed 4 bases, and the junction held 7 bases outside the gene matches. The germline V gene has CDR1 MDHEN and CDR2 SYDVKM. The CDR3 sequence: CASSLETGVFYEQYF. DNA for the CDR3: TGTGCCAGCAGTTTAGAGACAGGGGTATTTTACGAGCAGTACTTC.

This sequence joins TRBV7-2 and TRBJ2-3; D unresolved. This CDR3 has 11 amino acids. V lost 7 bases and J lost 6, with 8 bases in between. CDR1 and CDR2 (germline): SGHTA, FQGNSA. In nucleotides, the CDR3 is TGTGCCAGCACCCCTATGGATACGCAGTATTTT. Its protein is CASTPMDTQYF.

This clone appeared a few times. The chain couples TRBV7-2 to TRBJ2-3; D might be TRBD2 (6 bases). Trimming removed 6 bases from V and 2 bases from J, with 18 bases in between. This CDR3 region has 16 residues. Germline values: CDR1 SGHTA, CDR2 FQGNSA. CDR3 DNA: TGTGCCAGCAGTCTGCCCATAGCGGAGACCACAGATACGCAGTATTTT. Translated, it gives CASSLPIAETTDTQYF.

The chain combines TRBV6-5 with TRBJ1-5; the D gene is possibly TRBD1 (6 bases). Germline CDR1 and CDR2: MNHEY and SVGAGI. Trimming stripped 0 bases from V and 3 bases from J, with 9 bases between. The CDR3 is 15 residues long. CDR3 DNA sequence: TGTGCCAGCAGTTACTCGGAGGGGGACAATCAGCCCCAGCATTTT. It specifies CASSYSEGDNQPQHF.

To note about this clone: At one end, the junction sequence differs from germline, possibly due to a read error. The chain employs TRBV10-3 and TRBJ2-3, with TRBD2 as a possible D gene (5 bases). The germline CDR1 and CDR2 sequences are ENHRY and SYGVKD. The CDR3 sequence is 11 residues long. The CDR3 nucleotides are TGTGCCATCAGTGAGGCAAGGACTCCTGTGTTT. This translates into CAISEARTPVF.

The genes are TRBV5-6 and TRBJ1-6; D is unclear. The CDR3 length is 15 residues. Germline CDR1 reads SGHDT; CDR2 reads YYEEEE. The V end lost 0 bases, the J end lost 4 bases, and 8 bases lay between the germline ends. CDR3 nucleotide sequence: TGTGCCAGCAGCTTGGAGGTGGGGTATAATTCACCCCTCCACTTT. The encoded protein is CASSLEVGYNSPLHF.

The chain carries TRBV11-2 and TRBJ2-3, with 12 bases matching TRBD1. The CDR3 has 19 residues. Germline assignment: CDR1 SGHAT and CDR2 FQNNGV. V lost 5 bases to trimming and J lost 1 base; unmatched junction nucleotides: 13. CDR3 coding DNA: TGTGCCAGCAGCCGAAATGCGGGACAGGGGGCCGGGGGCACAGATACGCAGTATTTT. Protein: CASSRNAGQGAGGTDTQYF.

This clone was observed many times. The V call is TRBV2, the J call TRBJ1-2; 8 nucleotides agree with TRBD1. The J segment lost 6 bases and the V segment lost 3 bases, leaving 6 bases of the junction unmatched. The CDR3 contains 14 residues. The V gene's germline CDR1 is SNHLY and CDR2 FYNNEI. The chain's CDR3 is CASSESRGPNGYTF. The CDR3 DNA reads TGTGCCAGCAGTGAGTCCAGGGGGCCAAATGGCTACACCTTC. Filled out from reference TRBV2 and TRBJ1-2, the complete variable domain reads EPEVTQTPSHQVTQMGQEVILRCVPISNHLYFYWYRQILGQKVEFLVSFYNNEISEKSEIFDDQFSVERPDGSNFTLKIRSTKLEDSAMYFCASSESRGPNGYTFGSGTRLTVV.

The chain has TRBV19 and TRBJ2-1, with 9 bases lining up with TRBD1. CDR3 length: 15 amino acids. CDR1 LNHDA and CDR2 SQIVND come from the germline V gene (reference sequence). V gave up 5 bases and J gave up 6 bases; unmatched junction bases: 8. The CDR3 nucleotides read TGTGCCAGTAGTGCCGGGACAGGGTGGCTCAATGAGCAGTTCTTC. Amino acids: CASSAGTGWLNEQFF.

The CDR3: CASSTTGGRKMNTEAFF. In DNA form, the CDR3 reads TGTGCCAGCAGCACAACAGGGGGAAGGAAGATGAACACTGAAGCTTTCTTT. The chain combines TRBV7-9 with TRBJ1-1; 8 bases agree with TRBD1. The CDR3 is made up of 17 amino acids. With 5 bases clipped from V and 0 bases from J, the junction kept 11 bases outside the gene matches. CDR1 SEHNR and CDR2 FQNEAQ come from the germline V gene (reference sequence). Together with reference TRBV7-9 and TRBJ1-1, the CDR3 gives the full variable domain: DTGVSQNPRHKITKRGQNVTFRCDPISEHNRLYWYRQTLGQGPEFLTYFQNEAQLEKSRLLSDRFSAERPKGSFSTLEIQRTEQGDSAMYLCASSTTGGRKMNTEAFFGQGTRLTVV.

The rearrangement joins TRBV7-2 to TRBJ2-5; the D gene could be TRBD1 or TRBD2 (6 bases each). V lost 5 bases to trimming and J lost 7 bases, with 17 bases between them. This CDR3 region has 14 residues. The V gene's germline CDR1 is SGHTA and CDR2 FQGNSA. The CDR3 loop is CASSANVGGVTQYF. The CDR3 DNA reads TGTGCCAGCAGCGCTAACGTGGGGGGCGTGACCCAGTACTTC. The full variable domain, with the rest looked up from reference TRBV7-2 and TRBJ2-5, is GAGVSQSPSNKVTEKGKDVELRCDPISGHTALYWYRQSLGQGLEFLIYFQGNSAPDKSGLPSDRFSAERTGGSVSTLTIQRTQQEDSAVYLCASSANVGGVTQYFGPGTRLLVL.

This chain links TRBV6-6 with TRBJ1-2, with a possible D match to TRBD1 (5 bases). The CDR3 covers 13 residues. V lost 7 bases, J lost 7 bases, and 16 bases lay in between. Germline CDR1 is MNHNY and CDR2 is SVGAGI (reference sequence). CDR3 sequence reads: CASIPSGGTGYTF. The CDR3 region has the DNA TGTGCCAGCATCCCCTCGGGGGGGACTGGCTACACCTTC.

This clone appeared a few times. CDR3 region: CATSSASGLLVNEQFF. The CDR3 coding sequence is TGTGCCACCAGCTCAGCTTCAGGGCTCCTAGTCAATGAGCAGTTCTTC. The gene calls are TRBV15 and TRBJ2-1; D possibly corresponds to TRBD1 (5 bases). The CDR3 has 16 residues. Germline V gene sequence: CDR1 LNHNV, CDR2 YYDKDF (reference sequence). Trimming took off 5 bases at V and 6 bases at J, with 20 bases between the two ends.

This clone was seen a handful of times. The rearrangement uses TRBV18 and TRBJ2-1, with D possibly being TRBD1 or TRBD2 (6 bases each). The length of the CDR3 is 15 residues. Trimming removed 6 bases at V and 6 bases at J, with 18 bases between. Germline CDR1 and CDR2: KGHSH and LQKENI. CDR3 loop: CASSLRGHSGNEQFF. CDR3 nucleotide sequence: TGTGCCAGCTCCCTTCGGGGGCATTCCGGCAATGAGCAGTTCTTC.

This clone was observed at least ten times. The sample has other DNA sequences that encode this CDR3 too. The gene calls are TRBV7-2 and TRBJ2-3; no clear D gene. Trimming removed 2 bases at V and 2 bases at J, with 8 bases between. The length of the CDR3 is 14 residues. CDR1 and CDR2 from the germline V gene are SGHTA and FQGNSA. CDR3 loop: CASSLTRDTDTQYF. The CDR3 coding sequence is TGTGCCAGCAGCTTAACGCGCGACACAGATACGCAGTATTTT. The complete variable domain, with remaining parts taken from reference TRBV7-2 and TRBJ2-3, reads GAGVSQSPSNKVTEKGKDVELRCDPISGHTALYWYRQSLGQGLEFLIYFQGNSAPDKSGLPSDRFSAERTGGSVSTLTIQRTQQEDSAVYLCASSLTRDTDTQYFGPGTRLTVL.

The chain recombines TRBV27 with TRBJ1-2; D may be TRBD1 (5 bases). The V and J ends lost 5 bases and 4 bases respectively, with 17 bases between them. This CDR3 comprises 15 residues. From germline, CDR1 is MNHEY and CDR2 SMNVEV (reference sequence). The CDR3 reads CASSPDPGAPYGYTF. The CDR3 coding sequence is TGTGCCAGCAGTCCTGACCCCGGGGCCCCCTATGGCTACACCTTC.

Only a few counts were recorded for this clone. J is TRBJ2-1 and V is TRBV27; TRBD2 matches at 10 bases. The CDR3 is 16 amino acids. V shed 6 bases and J 0 bases; nucleotides not matched to a gene: 5. From germline, CDR1 is MNHEY and CDR2 SMNVEV (reference sequence). The CDR3 nucleotides are TGTGCCAGCAGCCCTAGCGGGGGTAGCTCCTACAATGAGCAGTTCTTC. Residues: CASSPSGGSSYNEQFF.